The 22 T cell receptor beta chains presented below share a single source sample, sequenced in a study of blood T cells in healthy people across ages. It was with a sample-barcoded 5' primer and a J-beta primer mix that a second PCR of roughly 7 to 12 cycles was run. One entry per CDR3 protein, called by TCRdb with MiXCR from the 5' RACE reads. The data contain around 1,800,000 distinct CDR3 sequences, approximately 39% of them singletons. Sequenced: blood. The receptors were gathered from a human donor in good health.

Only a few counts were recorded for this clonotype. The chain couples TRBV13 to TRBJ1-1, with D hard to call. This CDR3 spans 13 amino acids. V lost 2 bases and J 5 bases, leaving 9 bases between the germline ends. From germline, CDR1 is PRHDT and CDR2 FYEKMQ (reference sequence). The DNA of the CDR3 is TGTGCCAGCAGCTTATGGGTTGGTACTGAAGCTTTCTTT. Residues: CASSLWVGTEAFF.

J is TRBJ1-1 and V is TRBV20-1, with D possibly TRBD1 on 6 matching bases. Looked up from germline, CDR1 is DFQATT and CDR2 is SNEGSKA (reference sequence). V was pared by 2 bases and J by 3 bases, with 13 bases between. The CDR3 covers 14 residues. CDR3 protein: CSARSGEGYTEAFF. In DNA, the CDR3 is TGCAGTGCTAGATCAGGGGAGGGATACACTGAAGCTTTCTTT.

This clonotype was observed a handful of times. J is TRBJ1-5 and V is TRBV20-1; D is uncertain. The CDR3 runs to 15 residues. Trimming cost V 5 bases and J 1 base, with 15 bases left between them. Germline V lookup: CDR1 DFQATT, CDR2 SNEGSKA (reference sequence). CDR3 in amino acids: CSAVPRAVSNQPQHF. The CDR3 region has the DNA TGCAGTGCTGTACCCCGGGCCGTCAGCAATCAGCCCCAGCATTTT.

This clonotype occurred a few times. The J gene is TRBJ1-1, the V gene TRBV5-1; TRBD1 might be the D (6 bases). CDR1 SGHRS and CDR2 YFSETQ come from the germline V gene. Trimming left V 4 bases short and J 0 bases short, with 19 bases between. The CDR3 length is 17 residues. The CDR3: CASSLAVGQQLNTEAFF. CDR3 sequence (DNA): TGCGCCAGCAGCCTGGCCGTCGGACAGCAATTGAACACTGAAGCTTTCTTT. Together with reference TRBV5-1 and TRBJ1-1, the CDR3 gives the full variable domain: KAGVTQTPRYLIKTRGQQVTLSCSPISGHRSVSWYQQTPGQGLQFLFEYFSETQRNKGNFPGRFSGRQFSNSRSEMNVSTLELGDSALYLCASSLAVGQQLNTEAFFGQGTRLTVV.

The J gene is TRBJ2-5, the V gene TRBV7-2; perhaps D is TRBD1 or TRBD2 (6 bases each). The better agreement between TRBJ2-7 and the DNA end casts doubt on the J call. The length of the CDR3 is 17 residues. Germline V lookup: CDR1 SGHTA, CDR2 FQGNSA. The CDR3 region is CASSLGPNGGVRDEQYF. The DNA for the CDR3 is TGTGCCAGCAGCTTAGGTCCCAACGGGGGCGTTCGCGACGAGCAGTACTTC.

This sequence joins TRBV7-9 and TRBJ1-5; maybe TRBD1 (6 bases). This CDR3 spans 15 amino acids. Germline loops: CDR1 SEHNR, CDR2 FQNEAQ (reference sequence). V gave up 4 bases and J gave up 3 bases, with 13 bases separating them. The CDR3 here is CASSSVTGYNQPQHF. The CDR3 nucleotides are TGTGCCAGCAGCTCAGTTACAGGGTACAATCAGCCCCAGCATTTT. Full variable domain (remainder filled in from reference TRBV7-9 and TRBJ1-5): DTGVSQNPRHKITKRGQNVTFRCDPISEHNRLYWYRQTLGQGPEFLTYFQNEAQLEKSRLLSDRFSAERPKGSFSTLEIQRTEQGDSAMYLCASSSVTGYNQPQHFGDGTRLSIL.

CDR3 coding DNA: TGTGCCAGCAGCTCCGGCCGACTAGCTTTACCAGATACGCAGTATTTT. Translated, it gives CASSSGRLALPDTQYF. This chain joins TRBV11-1 and TRBJ2-3, with 7 bases that match TRBD2. With V trimmed by 4 bases and J by 4 bases, 11 bases remained unmatched. CDR3 length equals 16 residues. Germline loops: CDR1 SGHAT, CDR2 FQDESV (reference sequence).

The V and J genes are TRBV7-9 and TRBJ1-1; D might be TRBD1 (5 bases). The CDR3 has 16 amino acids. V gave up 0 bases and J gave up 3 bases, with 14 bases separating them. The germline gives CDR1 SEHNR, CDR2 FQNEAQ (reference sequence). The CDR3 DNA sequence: TGTGCCAGCAGCTTAGCTTCGGGGGGTCAGGACACTGAAGCTTTCTTT. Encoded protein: CASSLASGGQDTEAFF.

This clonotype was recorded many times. The CDR3 loop reads CASSQDSAGEKGGYTF. The CDR3 coding sequence is TGTGCCAGCAGCCAAGATTCTGCAGGGGAAAAGGGAGGCTACACCTTC. The chain is built from TRBV4-2 and TRBJ1-2; tentatively, D is TRBD1 (6 bases). This CDR3 is 16 amino acids long. V was cut by 0 bases and J by 8 bases, with 19 bases left in between. The germline CDR1 and CDR2 sequences are LGHNA and YNFKEQ.

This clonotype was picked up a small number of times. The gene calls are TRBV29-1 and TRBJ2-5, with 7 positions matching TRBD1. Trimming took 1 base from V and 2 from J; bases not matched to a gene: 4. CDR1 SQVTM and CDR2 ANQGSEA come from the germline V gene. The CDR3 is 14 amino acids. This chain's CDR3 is CSVEVTGSQETQYF. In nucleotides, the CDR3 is TGCAGCGTTGAAGTGACAGGGTCACAAGAGACCCAGTACTTC.

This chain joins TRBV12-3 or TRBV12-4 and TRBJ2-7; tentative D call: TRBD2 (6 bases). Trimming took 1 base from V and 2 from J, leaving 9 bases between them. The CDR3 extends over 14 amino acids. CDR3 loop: CASSLVSGPYEQYF. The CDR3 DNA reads TGTGCCAGCAGTTTAGTTAGCGGACCCTACGAGCAGTACTTC.

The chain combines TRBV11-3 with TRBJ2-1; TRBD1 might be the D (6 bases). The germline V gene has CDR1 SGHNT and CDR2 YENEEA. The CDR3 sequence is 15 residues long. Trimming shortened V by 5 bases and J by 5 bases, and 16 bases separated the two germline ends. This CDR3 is CASSHTRGTHNEQFF. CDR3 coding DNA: TGTGCCAGCAGCCACACCAGGGGAACGCACAATGAGCAGTTCTTC.

The CDR3 here is CASSQDLAGRGQPQHF. The CDR3 DNA is TGCGCCAGCAGCCAAGATTTGGCGGGTAGAGGGCAGCCCCAGCATTTT. The rearrangement joins TRBV4-1 to TRBJ1-5; D call uncertain. Germline lookup yields CDR1 MGHRA and CDR2 YSYEKL. This CDR3 comprises 16 residues. V lost 0 bases, J lost 7 bases, and 16 bases lay in between.

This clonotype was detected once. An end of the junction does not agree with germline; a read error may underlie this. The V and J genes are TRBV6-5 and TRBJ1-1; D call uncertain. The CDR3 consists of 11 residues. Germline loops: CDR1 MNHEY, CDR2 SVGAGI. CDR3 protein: CAGSRDTEAFF. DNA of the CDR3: TGTGCCGGCAGTAGGGACACTGAAGCTTTCTTT.

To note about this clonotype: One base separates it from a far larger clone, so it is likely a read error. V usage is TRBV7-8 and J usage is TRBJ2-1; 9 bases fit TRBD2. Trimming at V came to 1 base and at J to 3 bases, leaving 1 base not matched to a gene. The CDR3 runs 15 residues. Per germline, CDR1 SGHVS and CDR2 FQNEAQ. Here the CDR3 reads CASSLGTSVYNEQFF. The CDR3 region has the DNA TGTGCCAGCAGCTTAGGGACTAGCGTCTACAATGAGCAGTTCTTC.

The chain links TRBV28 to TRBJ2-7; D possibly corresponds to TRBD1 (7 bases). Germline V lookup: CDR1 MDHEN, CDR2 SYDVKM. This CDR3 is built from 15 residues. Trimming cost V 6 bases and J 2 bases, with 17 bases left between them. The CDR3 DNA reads TGTGCCAGCAGAGGAGGGGGCGAAGTTACCTACGAGCAGTACTTC. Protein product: CASRGGGEVTYEQYF.

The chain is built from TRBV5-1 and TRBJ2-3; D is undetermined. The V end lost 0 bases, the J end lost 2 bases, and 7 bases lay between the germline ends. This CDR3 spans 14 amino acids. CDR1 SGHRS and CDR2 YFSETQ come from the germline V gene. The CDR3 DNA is TGCGCCAGCAGCTTGGATCTCCCCACAGATACGCAGTATTTT. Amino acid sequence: CASSLDLPTDTQYF.

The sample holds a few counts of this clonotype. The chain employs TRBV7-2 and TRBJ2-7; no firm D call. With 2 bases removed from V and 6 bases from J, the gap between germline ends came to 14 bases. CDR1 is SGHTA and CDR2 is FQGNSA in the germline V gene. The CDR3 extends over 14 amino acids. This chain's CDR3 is CASSLQVRLSEQYF. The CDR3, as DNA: TGTGCCAGCAGCTTACAGGTTAGACTCTCCGAGCAGTACTTC.

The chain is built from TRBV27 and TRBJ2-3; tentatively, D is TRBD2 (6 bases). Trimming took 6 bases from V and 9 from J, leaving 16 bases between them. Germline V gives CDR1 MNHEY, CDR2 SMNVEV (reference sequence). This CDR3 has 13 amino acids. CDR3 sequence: CASRTSRGGTQYF. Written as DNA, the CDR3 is TGTGCCAGCAGAACGTCGAGGGGAGGAACGCAGTATTTT.

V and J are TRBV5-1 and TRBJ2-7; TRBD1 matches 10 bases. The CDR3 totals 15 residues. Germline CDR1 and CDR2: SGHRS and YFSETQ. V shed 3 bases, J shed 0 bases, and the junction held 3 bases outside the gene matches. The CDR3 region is CASSSWTGGSYEQYF. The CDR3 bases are TGCGCCAGCAGCTCATGGACAGGGGGCTCCTACGAGCAGTACTTC. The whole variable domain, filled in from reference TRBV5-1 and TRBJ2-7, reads KAGVTQTPRYLIKTRGQQVTLSCSPISGHRSVSWYQQTPGQGLQFLFEYFSETQRNKGNFPGRFSGRQFSNSRSEMNVSTLELGDSALYLCASSSWTGGSYEQYFGPGTRLTVT.

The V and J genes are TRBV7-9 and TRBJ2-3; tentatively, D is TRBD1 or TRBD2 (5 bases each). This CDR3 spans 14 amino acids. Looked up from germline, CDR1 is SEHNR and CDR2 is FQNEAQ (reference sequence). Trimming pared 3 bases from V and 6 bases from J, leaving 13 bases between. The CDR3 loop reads CASSFRASSDTQYF. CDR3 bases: TGTGCCAGCAGCTTCAGGGCTAGCAGCGATACGCAGTATTTT.

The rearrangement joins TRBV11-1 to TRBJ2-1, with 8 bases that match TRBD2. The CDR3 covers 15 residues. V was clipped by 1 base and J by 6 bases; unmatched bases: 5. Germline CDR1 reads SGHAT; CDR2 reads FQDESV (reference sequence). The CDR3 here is CASSLGRGDFNEQFF. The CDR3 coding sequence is TGTGCCAGCAGCTTAGGGCGGGGGGACTTCAATGAGCAGTTCTTC.